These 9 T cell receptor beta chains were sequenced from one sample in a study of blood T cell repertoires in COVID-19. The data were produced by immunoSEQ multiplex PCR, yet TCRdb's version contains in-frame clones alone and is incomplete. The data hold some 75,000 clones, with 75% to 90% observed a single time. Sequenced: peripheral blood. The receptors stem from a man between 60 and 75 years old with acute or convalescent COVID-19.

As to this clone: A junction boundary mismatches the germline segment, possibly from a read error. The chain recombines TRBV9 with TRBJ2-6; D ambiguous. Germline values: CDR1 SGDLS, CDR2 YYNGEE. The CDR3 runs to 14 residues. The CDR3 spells CASSVVSRANVLTF. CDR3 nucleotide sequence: TGTGCCAGCAGCGTAGTCTCTAGGGCCAACGTCCTGACTTTC.

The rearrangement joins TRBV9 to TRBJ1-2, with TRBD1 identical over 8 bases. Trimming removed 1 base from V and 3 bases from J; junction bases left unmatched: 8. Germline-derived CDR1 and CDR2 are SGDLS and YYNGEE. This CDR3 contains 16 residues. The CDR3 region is CASSVRQGAWDYGYTF. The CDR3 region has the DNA TGTGCCAGCAGCGTACGGCAGGGGGCCTGGGACTATGGCTACACCTTC.

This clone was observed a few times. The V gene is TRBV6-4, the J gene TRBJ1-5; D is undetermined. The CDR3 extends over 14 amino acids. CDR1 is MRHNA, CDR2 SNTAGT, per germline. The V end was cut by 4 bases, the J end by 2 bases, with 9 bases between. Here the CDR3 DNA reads TGTGCCAGCAGTGCGGACTGGGGCAATCAGCCCCAGCATTTT. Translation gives CASSADWGNQPQHF.

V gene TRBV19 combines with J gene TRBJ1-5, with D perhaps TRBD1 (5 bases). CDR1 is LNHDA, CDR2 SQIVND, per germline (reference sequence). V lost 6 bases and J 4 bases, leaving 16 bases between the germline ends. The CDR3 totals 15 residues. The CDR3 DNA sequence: TGTGCCAGTAGACAGGCCCCGTTTGGAAATCAGCCCCAGCATTTT. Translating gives CASRQAPFGNQPQHF.

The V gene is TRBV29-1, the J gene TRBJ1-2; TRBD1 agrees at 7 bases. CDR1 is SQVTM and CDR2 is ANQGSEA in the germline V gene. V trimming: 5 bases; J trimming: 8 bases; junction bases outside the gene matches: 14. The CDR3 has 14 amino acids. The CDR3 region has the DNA TGCAGCGTTCTCCACAGGGGAAGGGGAGAGGGCTACACCTTC. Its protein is CSVLHRGRGEGYTF.

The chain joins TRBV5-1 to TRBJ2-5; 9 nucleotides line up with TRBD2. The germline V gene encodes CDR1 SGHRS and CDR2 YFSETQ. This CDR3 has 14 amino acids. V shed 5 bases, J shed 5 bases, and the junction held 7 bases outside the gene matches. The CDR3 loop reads CASSSTTSGETQYF. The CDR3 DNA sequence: TGCGCCAGCAGTTCGACAACTAGCGGGGAGACCCAGTACTTC.

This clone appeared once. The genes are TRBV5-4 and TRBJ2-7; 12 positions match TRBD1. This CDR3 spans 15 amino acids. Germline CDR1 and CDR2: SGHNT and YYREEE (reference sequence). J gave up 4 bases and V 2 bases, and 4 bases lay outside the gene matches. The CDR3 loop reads CASSLPGQGAYEQYF. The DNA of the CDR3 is TGTGCCAGCAGCTTACCGGGACAGGGGGCATACGAGCAGTACTTC.

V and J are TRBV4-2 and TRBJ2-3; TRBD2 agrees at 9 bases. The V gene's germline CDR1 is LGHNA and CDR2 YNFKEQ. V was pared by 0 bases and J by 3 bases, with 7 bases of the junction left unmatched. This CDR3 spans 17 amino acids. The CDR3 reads CASSQDEASGITDTQYF. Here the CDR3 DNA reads TGTGCCAGCAGCCAAGATGAGGCTAGCGGGATTACAGATACGCAGTATTTT.

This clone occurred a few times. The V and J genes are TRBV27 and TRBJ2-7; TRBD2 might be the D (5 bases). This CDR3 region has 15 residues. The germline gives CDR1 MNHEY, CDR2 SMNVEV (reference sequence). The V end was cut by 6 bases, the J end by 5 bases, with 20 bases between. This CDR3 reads CASRGGWLALNEQYF. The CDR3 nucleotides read TGTGCCAGCAGAGGAGGTTGGTTGGCGTTGAACGAGCAGTACTTC.